This entry concerns a single T cell receptor (beta chain). Under the authors' procedure: Estimation of nucleated cell counts relied on the amplification of reference gene primers. The data were produced by immunoSEQ multiplex PCR, yet TCRdb's version contains in-frame clones alone and is incomplete. That table is the source of V, J and clone size, and D and trimming were worked out from the DNA. The sample includes about 170,000 clones, around 83% of them seen just once. The sample comes from a study of blood T cell repertoires in COVID-19. Germline V gene data show CDR1 as LGHNA and CDR2 as YSLEER. CDR3 length equals 15 residues. The V end lost 0 bases, the J end lost 3 bases, and 12 bases lay between the germline ends. Categorization into cohorts depended on clinical history that participants reported.

This TCR derives from a woman aged 45-65 years in a cohort exposed to, infected with or recovered from COVID-19 (not recorded which). The rearrangement uses TRBV4-3 and TRBJ2-7; D is perhaps TRBD1 (6 bases). Sample: PBMCs or T cells enriched from blood (not recorded which). The CDR3 nucleotides read TGCGCCAGCAGCCAAGATTTGGGGGCGGGCTACGAGCAGTACTTC. Its protein is CASSQDLGAGYEQYF.